The source of this T cell receptor beta chain is a study of T cells in Graves' hyperthyroidism and ophthalmopathy. Trimming shortened V by 3 bases and J by 7 bases, and 16 bases separated the two germline ends. The CDR3 length is 14 residues. Germline loops: CDR1 DFQATT, CDR2 SNEGSKA (reference sequence). The investigators amplified TCR beta CDR3 regions from RNA transcripts. The HTBI set primed first-round TCR CDR3 RT-PCR. Each CDR3 protein gets one entry after TCRdb re-called the multiplex PCR reads with MiXCR. This sample yields some 350,000 distinct CDR3 sequences, of which 13% to 15% are seen a single time; under 25% belongs to the top ten. This clonotype has ten or more counts. Fresh peripheral blood, roughly 9.8 ml of it, supplied the PBMCs.

The receptor comes from a woman aged 55-70 years with Graves' ophthalmopathy. V is TRBV20-1 and J is TRBJ1-5, with TRBD1 as a possible D gene (5 bases). Specimen: blood. Here the CDR3 reads CSASPARGRQPQHF. CDR3 DNA sequence: TGCAGTGCTAGCCCAGCCCGGGGACGGCAGCCCCAGCATTTT.